These 6 T cell receptor beta chains were all obtained from the same sample, sequenced in a study of shared clonotypes between healthy human individuals. Using immunoSEQ multiplex PCR, the repertoire was profiled, and TCRdb retains in-frame clones only, with some absent. This table holds a few million clones, around 90% found once. Sequencing was carried out using naive CD4+ T cells from PBMCs. Subset denoted: CD45RA+ positively selected. The receptors were gathered from a man in his late teens or twenties in good health. Some clones in this sample may be carry-over from other donors' samples.

To note about this clone: The same CDR3 is also encoded by other DNA sequences in this sample. This chain links TRBV6-5 with TRBJ1-1; D not certain. Germline lookup yields CDR1 MNHEY and CDR2 SVGAGI. V lost 6 bases to trimming and J lost 5 bases, with 10 bases between them. The CDR3 runs to 12 residues. The CDR3 DNA sequence: TGTGCCAGCAGCCCACCGGGGACTGAAGCTTTCTTT. This translates into CASSPPGTEAFF.

The J gene is TRBJ2-1, the V gene TRBV6-5, with unresolved D. Germline values: CDR1 MNHEY, CDR2 SVGAGI. The CDR3 is 15 residues long. The V end lost 8 bases, the J end lost 2 bases, and 16 bases lay between the germline ends. CDR3 coding DNA: TGTGCCAGCCGGACGGCCTTAGGGACCTACAATGAGCAGTTCTTC. This translates into CASRTALGTYNEQFF.

Notes on this clone: This same CDR3 is encoded by further DNA sequences in the sample. The chain links TRBV18 to TRBJ2-7; D unresolved. The CDR3 runs 13 residues. V lost 3 bases to trimming and J lost 4 bases, with 10 bases between them. Germline V gives CDR1 KGHSH, CDR2 LQKENI. The CDR3 bases are TGTGCCAGCTCACCCGGCAGTTTGTACGAGCAGTACTTC. Protein sequence: CASSPGSLYEQYF.

The chain joins TRBV7-2 to TRBJ2-6; TRBD1 or TRBD2 may be the D gene (6 bases each). The germline V gene has CDR1 SGHTA and CDR2 FQGNSA. V was shortened by 5 bases and J by 0 bases, with 14 bases between the two germline ends. The CDR3 has 17 residues. The CDR3, as DNA: TGTGCCAGCAGCCTTGGGGGGCCCTACTCTGGGGCCAACGTCCTGACTTTC. Protein product: CASSLGGPYSGANVLTF. Full variable domain (outside the CDR3, taken from reference TRBV7-2 and TRBJ2-6): GAGVSQSPSNKVTEKGKDVELRCDPISGHTALYWYRQSLGQGLEFLIYFQGNSAPDKSGLPSDRFSAERTGGSVSTLTIQRTQQEDSAVYLCASSLGGPYSGANVLTFGAGSRLTVL.

The sample holds a few counts of this clone. V is TRBV5-1 and J is TRBJ2-2; no clear D. The CDR3 extends over 13 amino acids. Germline V lookup: CDR1 SGHRS, CDR2 YFSETQ. V lost 0 bases and J lost 6, with 6 bases in between. This CDR3 is CASSLGFSGELFF. CDR3 nucleotide sequence: TGCGCCAGCAGCTTGGGTTTCTCCGGGGAGCTGTTTTTT.

In DNA form, the CDR3 reads TGTGCCAGCAGCTTACTCCTCGCCCCACGGTACAATGAGCAGTTCTTC. This sequence encodes CASSLLLAPRYNEQFF. The genes are TRBV7-2 and TRBJ2-1; D is undetermined. CDR1 is SGHTA and CDR2 is FQGNSA in the germline V gene. V gave up 2 bases and J gave up 4 bases, with 15 bases separating them. The CDR3 spans 16 residues.